The T cell receptor beta chain under discussion was sequenced for a study of cytomegalovirus exposure and HLA in healthy donors. General study findings and limits: Further analysis was carried out later, and it showed several of the most significant clusters appearing linked to common viral pathogens.

From germline, CDR1 is SGHRS and CDR2 YFSETQ. The CDR3 consists of 14 residues. With 4 bases clipped from V and 1 base from J, the junction kept 4 bases outside the gene matches. All the people who gave samples were healthy bone marrow donors. Donors showed nominal health when sampled, although they likely had unrecorded immune exposures. Comments on this clone: Its antigen is unidentified.

Amplification used 60 Vbeta primers and 13 Jbeta primers. Sequencing was performed with immunoSEQ multiplex PCR; in TCRdb, only in-frame clones are kept and a portion is missing. The sample has 100,000 to 150,000 clones; 78% are singletons. The receptor's source is a young man in good health and CMV-seropositive. This chain joins TRBV5-1 and TRBJ2-5; TRBD1 matches 7 bases. Material for sequencing was PBMCs. CDR3 sequence reads: CASSLWTGQETQYF. The DNA of the CDR3 is TGCGCCAGCAGCCTGTGGACAGGCCAAGAGACCCAGTACTTC.